Each of the 29 T cell receptor beta chains below was sequenced from the same sample in a study of cytomegalovirus exposure and HLA in healthy donors. Vbeta (60) and Jbeta (13) primers were used in the PCR. The repertoire was sequenced with immunoSEQ multiplex PCR; TCRdb's copy has only in-frame clones and lacks some. This table has over 200,000 clones, about 83% appearing once. Sequencing input: PBMCs. Receptor source: a human donor in good health.

This clone was detected only once. This sequence joins TRBV6-5 and TRBJ2-3; 8 bases map to TRBD1. The CDR3 runs 15 residues. J was trimmed by 4 bases and V by 10 bases; bases with no gene match: 13. CDR1 and CDR2 from the germline V gene are MNHEY and SVGAGI. The CDR3 DNA sequence: TGTGCCACCAAACTACAGGGGGACCCCCCAGATACGCAGTATTTT. This codes for CATKLQGDPPDTQYF.

This chain joins TRBV30 and TRBJ2-1; D is possibly TRBD1 (6 bases). Germline CDR1 is GTSNPN and CDR2 is SVGIG (reference sequence). Trimming left V 5 bases short and J 16 bases short, with 18 bases between. This CDR3 has 11 amino acids. The CDR3 here is CAWGHGGDRFF. In DNA form, the CDR3 reads TGTGCCTGGGGGCATGGGGGCGATCGCTTCTTC.

This chain connects TRBV9 to TRBJ2-2; D gene unclear. V lost 2 bases and J lost 1, with 6 bases in between. Germline values: CDR1 SGDLS, CDR2 YYNGEE. This CDR3 comprises 14 residues. The CDR3 loop is CASSVLLNTGELFF. Written as DNA, the CDR3 is TGTGCCAGCAGCGTCCTACTGAACACCGGGGAGCTGTTTTTT.

This rearrangement joins TRBV5-6 to TRBJ2-5; TRBD1 matches 7 bases. Per germline, CDR1 SGHDT and CDR2 YYEEEE. The CDR3 totals 15 residues. J gave up 5 bases and V 6 bases, and 13 bases lay outside the gene matches. Here the CDR3 DNA reads TGTGCCAGCAAGCAGCTTAGGTTCAGGGGGGAGACCCAGTACTTC. It codes for CASKQLRFRGETQYF.

This clone was recorded once. The V call is TRBV9, the J call TRBJ2-4, with 10 bases matching TRBD2. J was trimmed by 7 bases and V by 0 bases; bases with no gene match: 7. The V gene's germline CDR1 is SGDLS and CDR2 YYNGEE. The CDR3 loop spans 16 amino acids. The CDR3: CASSVGLAGAWNIQYF. CDR3 nucleotides: TGTGCCAGCAGCGTAGGGCTAGCGGGAGCTTGGAACATTCAGTACTTC.

The chain employs TRBV5-1 and TRBJ2-3; D gene ambiguous. The CDR3 consists of 15 residues. Germline CDR1 SGHRS, CDR2 YFSETQ. V lost 2 bases to trimming and J lost 0 bases, with 10 bases between them. The CDR3 sequence is CASSFRGDSTDTQYF. The CDR3 DNA follows: TGCGCCAGCAGCTTTCGAGGAGACAGCACAGATACGCAGTATTTT.

In the case of this clone: A junction boundary mismatches the germline segment, possibly from a read error. The gene calls are TRBV5-1 and TRBJ2-7, with 9 bases lining up with TRBD1. Germline V CDR1 and CDR2: SGHRS, YFSETQ. The CDR3 loop spans 15 amino acids. The CDR3 region has the DNA TGCGCCAGCAGCTTGGACGACAGGGGGATCACCCCGGGTGACTTC. It is translated as CASSLDDRGITPGDF.

The chain joins TRBV7-9 to TRBJ2-4, with 11 bases that match TRBD1. The V segment lost 3 bases and the J segment 7 bases; nucleotides outside the gene matches: 11. The CDR3 totals 17 residues. The germline CDR1 and CDR2 sequences are SEHNR and FQNEAQ (reference sequence). Here the CDR3 reads CASSFGQGASVVNIQYF. The CDR3 DNA reads TGTGCCAGCAGCTTTGGACAGGGGGCTTCAGTGGTGAACATTCAGTACTTC.

The rearrangement uses TRBV4-1 and TRBJ1-4; tentatively, D is TRBD1 (5 bases). The V gene lost 3 bases and the J gene lost 0 bases, with 11 bases spanning the gap. The CDR3 is made up of 16 amino acids. Germline lookup yields CDR1 MGHRA and CDR2 YSYEKL. CDR3 in amino acids: CASSQGQGPTNEKLFF. CDR3 in DNA: TGCGCCAGCAGCCAGGGGCAGGGTCCAACTAATGAAAAACTGTTTTTT.

The gene calls are TRBV6-1 and TRBJ2-3; perhaps TRBD1 as D (7 bases). The CDR3 runs 15 residues. The V gene lost 10 bases and the J gene lost 5 bases, with 22 bases spanning the gap. The germline V gene encodes CDR1 MNHNS and CDR2 SASEGT. The CDR3 DNA reads as TGTGCCAACAGACTCTCAGGGGGGCGAATAGATACGCAGTATTTT. This gives the protein CANRLSGGRIDTQYF.

A word on this clone: Sequence at one end of the junction differs from germline and may be a read error. This same CDR3 is encoded by further DNA sequences in the sample. The chain combines TRBV6-5 with TRBJ1-1; D is undetermined. This CDR3 has 14 residues. Germline V gene data show CDR1 as MNHEY and CDR2 as SVGAGI. CDR3: CASSYSQVNTEAFF. CDR3 in DNA: TGTGCCAGCAGTTACTCCCAGGTGAACACTGAGGCTTTCTTT.

This clone was observed a few times. V is TRBV5-6 and J is TRBJ2-1, with D tentatively TRBD2 (6 bases). Deletions cut 0 bases from V and 8 bases from J, with 15 bases between. The CDR3 extends over 15 amino acids. Per germline, CDR1 SGHDT and CDR2 YYEEEE. The CDR3 sequence: CASSLGLAESYEQFF. The CDR3 nucleotides read TGTGCCAGCAGCTTGGGATTAGCGGAGAGCTATGAGCAGTTCTTC. The full variable domain, in which reference TRBV5-6 and TRBJ2-1 provide the parts outside the CDR3, is DAGVTQSPTHLIKTRGQQVTLRCSPKSGHDTVSWYQQALGQGPQFIFQYYEEEERQRGNFPDRFSGHQFPNYSSELNVNALLLGDSALYLCASSLGLAESYEQFFGPGTRLTVL.

The chain has TRBV7-9 and TRBJ2-1; D possibly corresponds to TRBD2 (6 bases). Germline CDR1 reads SEHNR; CDR2 reads FQNEAQ (reference sequence). The CDR3 length is 14 residues. Trimming took off 2 bases at V and 7 bases at J, with 12 bases between the two ends. The CDR3 reads CASSLTGSWNEQFF. The CDR3 DNA is TGTGCCAGCAGCTTAACCGGGAGTTGGAATGAGCAGTTCTTC.

The CDR3 bases are TGTGCCAGCAGCGTAGCTGCAGGGGTGAATGAGCAGTTCTTC. This codes for CASSVAAGVNEQFF. The J gene is TRBJ2-1, the V gene TRBV9; a weak D match, TRBD1 (6 bases). V was clipped by 0 bases and J by 7 bases, with 11 bases between them. From germline, CDR1 is SGDLS and CDR2 YYNGEE. The CDR3 loop spans 14 amino acids.

The chain joins TRBV11-2 to TRBJ2-1; 11 bases align to TRBD2. This CDR3 comprises 17 residues. Unmatched junction bases numbered 12, after V lost 3 bases and J lost 8 bases. Germline assignment: CDR1 SGHAT and CDR2 FQNNGV. CDR3 bases: TGTGCCAGCAGCTTGGGGAGACTAGCGGGAAGCAAGGATGAGCAGTTCTTC. Its protein product is CASSLGRLAGSKDEQFF.

The gene calls are TRBV7-9 and TRBJ2-3; 7 bases map to TRBD2. The germline V gene has CDR1 SEHNR and CDR2 FQNEAQ (reference sequence). The CDR3 is made up of 18 amino acids. Trimming took 0 bases from V and 1 from J; bases not matched to a gene: 10. CDR3 nucleotide sequence: TGTGCCAGCAGCTTAGCGAGGGCTAGCGGAGGGGGCACAGATACGCAGTATTTT. It is translated as CASSLARASGGGTDTQYF.

The gene calls are TRBV10-1 and TRBJ2-1; 10 nucleotides agree with TRBD1. Germline loops: CDR1 WNHNN, CDR2 SYGVQD (reference sequence). The CDR3 is made up of 18 amino acids. V was pared by 4 bases and J by 2 bases, with 11 bases of the junction left unmatched. The CDR3: CASSGGDRGDYAYNEQFF. Written as DNA, the CDR3 is TGCGCCAGCAGTGGGGGGGACAGGGGCGACTACGCCTACAATGAGCAGTTCTTC.

V and J are TRBV7-9 and TRBJ1-5; possible D gene TRBD1, 5 bases. Trimming took 1 base from V and 4 from J, leaving 14 bases between them. This CDR3 is 16 amino acids long. Germline loops: CDR1 SEHNR, CDR2 FQNEAQ (reference sequence). The CDR3 DNA reads TGTGCCAGCAGCTTAGGGTCAGGGCGGCAAAATCAGCCCCAGCATTTT. The encoded protein is CASSLGSGRQNQPQHF. Based on the CDR3 plus reference TRBV7-9 and TRBJ1-5, the full variable domain is DTGVSQNPRHKITKRGQNVTFRCDPISEHNRLYWYRQTLGQGPEFLTYFQNEAQLEKSRLLSDRFSAERPKGSFSTLEIQRTEQGDSAMYLCASSLGSGRQNQPQHFGDGTRLSIL.

Details on this clone: A read error may account for a junction end that differs from germline. This chain joins TRBV19 and TRBJ2-2; tentatively, D is TRBD2 (5 bases). Germline loops: CDR1 LNHDA, CDR2 SQIVND (reference sequence). The CDR3 spans 15 residues. CDR3 in amino acids: CANSIVGAGTGELFF. The DNA of the CDR3 is TGTGCCAATAGTATCGTGGGAGCCGGCACCGGGGAGCTGTTTTTT.

The J gene is TRBJ1-1, the V gene TRBV7-8, with D perhaps TRBD1 (5 bases). CDR3 length equals 16 residues. Trimming pared 7 bases from V and 3 bases from J, leaving 21 bases between. Germline-derived CDR1 and CDR2 are SGHVS and FQNEAQ. The CDR3 coding sequence is TGTGCCAGCAAAAGGGTTGTCACGGGGGGACACACTGAAGCTTTCTTT. Amino acids: CASKRVVTGGHTEAFF.

The chain employs TRBV7-2 and TRBJ1-2, with 7 bases fitting TRBD1. With 4 bases clipped from V and 0 bases from J, the junction kept 5 bases outside the gene matches. The CDR3 contains 15 residues. CDR1 and CDR2 from the germline V gene are SGHTA and FQGNSA. The CDR3 coding sequence is TGTGCCAGCAGCTCAACGGGACAGCCTAACTATGGCTACACCTTC. The encoded protein is CASSSTGQPNYGYTF. The complete variable domain, with remaining parts taken from reference TRBV7-2 and TRBJ1-2, reads GAGVSQSPSNKVTEKGKDVELRCDPISGHTALYWYRQSLGQGLEFLIYFQGNSAPDKSGLPSDRFSAERTGGSVSTLTIQRTQQEDSAVYLCASSSTGQPNYGYTFGSGTRLTVV.

The V call is TRBV5-1, the J call TRBJ2-1; 8 bases are shared with TRBD1. Germline V gives CDR1 SGHRS, CDR2 YFSETQ. V gave up 4 bases and J gave up 4 bases; unmatched junction bases: 10. There are 16 residues in the CDR3. CDR3 bases: TGCGCCAGCAGCAGATTCCAGGGGGCCCGATACAATGAGCAGTTCTTC. This codes for CASSRFQGARYNEQFF.

The gene calls are TRBV28 and TRBJ2-7; D not resolved. Germline V CDR1 and CDR2: MDHEN, SYDVKM. CDR3 length: 14 amino acids. V dropped 2 bases and J dropped 6 bases, with 14 bases sitting between them. DNA of the CDR3: TGTGCCAGCAGTTTACCCCGGTCAACAGCCGAGCAGTACTTC. Translating it yields CASSLPRSTAEQYF.

The chain employs TRBV27 and TRBJ2-1, with 9 positions matching TRBD2. CDR1 and CDR2 from the germline V gene are MNHEY and SMNVEV (reference sequence). J lost 4 bases, V lost 6 bases, and 10 bases had no gene match. CDR3 length: 16 residues. As DNA, the CDR3 is TGTGCCAGCAGACCCCAAGTGGCGGGAGGGTACAATGAGCAGTTCTTC. Residues: CASRPQVAGGYNEQFF.

The chain carries TRBV4-2 and TRBJ2-3, with D maybe TRBD1 (7 bases). The germline V and J ends were trimmed by 4 bases and 2 bases, with 19 bases remaining between them. CDR1 and CDR2 (germline): LGHNA, YNFKEQ. The CDR3 loop spans 17 amino acids. The DNA for the CDR3 is TGTGCCAGCAGCCCCCTTACAGGGGAGGACCCCACAGATACGCAGTATTTT. It encodes CASSPLTGEDPTDTQYF.

On this clone: Germline and junction disagree at one end, which may indicate a read error. V and J are TRBV7-6 and TRBJ2-1; TRBD2 agrees at 9 bases. The CDR3 consists of 15 residues. Per germline, CDR1 SGHVS and CDR2 FNYEAQ. The CDR3 loop is CASSLASGDYNEQFF. The CDR3 DNA reads TGTGCCAGCAGCCTAGCTAGCGGGGATTACAATGAGCAGTTCTTC.

This chain joins TRBV4-2 and TRBJ2-1; TRBD2 matches at 11 bases. Germline assignment: CDR1 LGHNA and CDR2 YNFKEQ. The V and J ends lost 2 bases and 7 bases, in that order; junction bases with no gene match: 4. The CDR3 is 15 amino acids. The CDR3, as DNA: TGTGCCAGCAGCCAAACTAGCGGGAGTTATAATGAGCAGTTCTTC. It specifies CASSQTSGSYNEQFF.

This sequence joins TRBV28 and TRBJ2-7; TRBD2 is a possible D gene (6 bases). V was clipped by 4 bases and J by 3 bases, with 16 bases between them. Per the germline V gene, CDR1 is MDHEN and CDR2 is SYDVKM. There are 15 residues in the CDR3. Written as DNA, the CDR3 is TGTGCCAGCAGTTCCCAGCCGGGGGTCAACTACGAGCAGTACTTC. Protein sequence: CASSSQPGVNYEQYF.

The chain joins TRBV6-5 to TRBJ2-1; the D gene is possibly TRBD1 (6 bases). Germline CDR1 and CDR2: MNHEY and SVGAGI. V lost 6 bases and J lost 4, with 10 bases in between. The CDR3 consists of 13 residues. The CDR3 DNA follows: TGTGCCAGCAGCAGGGACAATTACAATGAGCAGTTCTTC. Protein: CASSRDNYNEQFF.